This TCR beta chain was observed in a study of T cells after yellow fever vaccination. This clonotype was seen a few times. TCRdb reprocessed the 5' RACE reads with MiXCR, giving one entry per CDR3 protein. The sample consists of around 300,000 distinct CDR3 sequences, 10% to 15% of them appearing once. This CDR3 contains 15 residues. The V gene's germline CDR1 is LGHDT and CDR2 YNNKEL (reference sequence). The V and J ends lost 4 bases and 3 bases respectively, with 12 bases between them. This TCR derives from a young man who received the YFV17D yellow fever vaccine. The V call is TRBV3-1, the J call TRBJ2-2; TRBD2 is a possible D gene (6 bases). This sample comprised CD4+ T cells sorted from PBMCs, obtained 45 days after the yellow fever booster vaccination. The CDR3 region has the DNA TGTGCCAGCAGCCTCCGCGGGAAACACACCGGGGAGCTGTTTTTT. It encodes CASSLRGKHTGELFF.